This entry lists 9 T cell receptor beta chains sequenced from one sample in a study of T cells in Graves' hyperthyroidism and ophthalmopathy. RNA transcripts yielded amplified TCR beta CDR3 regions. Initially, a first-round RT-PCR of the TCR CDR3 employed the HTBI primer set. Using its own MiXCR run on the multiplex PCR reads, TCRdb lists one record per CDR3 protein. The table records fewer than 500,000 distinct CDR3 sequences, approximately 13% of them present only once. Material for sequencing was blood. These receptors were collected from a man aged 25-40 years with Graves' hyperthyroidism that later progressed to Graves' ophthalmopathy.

As DNA, the CDR3 is TGTGCCAGCAGCCCCCGACAGGTTTTGATTAGCTCTGGGGCCAACGTCCTGACTTTC. Its translation: CASSPRQVLISSGANVLTF. The chain carries TRBV7-9 and TRBJ2-6; weak D call: TRBD1 (6 bases). This CDR3 has 19 residues. V lost 5 bases, J lost 0 bases, and 20 bases lay in between. The germline gives CDR1 SEHNR, CDR2 FQNEAQ (reference sequence). Full variable domain (missing parts from reference TRBV7-9 and TRBJ2-6): DTGVSQNPRHKITKRGQNVTFRCDPISEHNRLYWYRQTLGQGPEFLTYFQNEAQLEKSRLLSDRFSAERPKGSFSTLEIQRTEQGDSAMYLCASSPRQVLISSGANVLTFGAGSRLTVL.

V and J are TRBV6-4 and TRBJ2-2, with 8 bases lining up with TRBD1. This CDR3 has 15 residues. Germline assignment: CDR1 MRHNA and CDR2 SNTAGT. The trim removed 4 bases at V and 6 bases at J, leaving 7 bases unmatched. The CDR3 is CASSGDRGFAGELFF. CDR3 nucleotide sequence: TGTGCCAGCAGTGGAGACAGGGGTTTCGCCGGGGAGCTGTTTTTT.

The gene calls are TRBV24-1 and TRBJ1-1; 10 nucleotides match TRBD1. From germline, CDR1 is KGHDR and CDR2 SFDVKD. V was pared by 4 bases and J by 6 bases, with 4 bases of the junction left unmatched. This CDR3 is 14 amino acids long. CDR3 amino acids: CATSEAGQGSEAFF. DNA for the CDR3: TGTGCCACCAGTGAGGCGGGACAGGGGTCTGAAGCTTTCTTT.

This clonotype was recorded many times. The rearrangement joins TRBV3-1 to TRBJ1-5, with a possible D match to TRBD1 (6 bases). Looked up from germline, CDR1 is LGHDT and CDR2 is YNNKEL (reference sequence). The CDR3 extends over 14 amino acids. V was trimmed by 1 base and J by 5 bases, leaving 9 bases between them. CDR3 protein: CASSQGRGDQPQHF. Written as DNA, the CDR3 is TGTGCCAGCAGCCAAGGCAGGGGTGATCAGCCCCAGCATTTT.

The CDR3 reads CASSGRPGEQYF. The CDR3 DNA follows: TGTGCCAGTAGTGGCCGTCCGGGGGAGCAGTACTTC. The genes are TRBV19 and TRBJ2-7; D possibly corresponds to TRBD2 (5 bases). The CDR3 loop spans 12 amino acids. CDR1 LNHDA and CDR2 SQIVND come from the germline V gene (reference sequence). Trimming took off 5 bases at V and 7 bases at J, with 12 bases between the two ends.

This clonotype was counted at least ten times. The CDR3 reads CASSLELAGGGYNEQFF. CDR3 sequence (DNA): TGTGCCAGCAGCTTAGAACTAGCGGGGGGCGGGTACAATGAGCAGTTCTTC. V gene TRBV11-2 combines with J gene TRBJ2-1; TRBD2 agrees at 12 bases. The V and J ends lost 0 bases and 4 bases, in that order; junction bases with no gene match: 4. CDR1 is SGHAT and CDR2 is FQNNGV in the germline V gene. The CDR3 extends over 17 amino acids.

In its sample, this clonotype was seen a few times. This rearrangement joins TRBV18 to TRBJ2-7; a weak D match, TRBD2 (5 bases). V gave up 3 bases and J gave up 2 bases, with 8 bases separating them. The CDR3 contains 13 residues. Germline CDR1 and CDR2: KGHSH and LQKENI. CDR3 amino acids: CASSPPTTYEQYF. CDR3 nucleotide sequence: TGTGCCAGCTCACCTCCGACTACCTACGAGCAGTACTTC. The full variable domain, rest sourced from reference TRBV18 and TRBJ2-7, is NAGVMQNPRHLVRRRGQEARLRCSPMKGHSHVYWYRQLPEEGLKFMVYLQKENIIDESGMPKERFSAEFPKEGPSILRIQQVVRGDSAAYFCASSPPTTYEQYFGPGTRLTVT.

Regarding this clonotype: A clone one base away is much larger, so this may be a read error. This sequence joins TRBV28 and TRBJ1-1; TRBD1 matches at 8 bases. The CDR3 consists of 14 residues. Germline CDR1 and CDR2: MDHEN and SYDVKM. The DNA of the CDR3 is TGTGCCAGCAGCCGACACAGGGGGAACACTGAAGCTCTCTTT. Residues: CASSRHRGNTEALF.

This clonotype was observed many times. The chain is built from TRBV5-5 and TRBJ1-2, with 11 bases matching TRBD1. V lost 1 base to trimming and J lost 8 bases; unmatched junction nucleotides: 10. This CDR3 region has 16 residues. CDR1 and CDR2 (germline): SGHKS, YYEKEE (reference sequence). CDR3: CASSLSGWDRGRGYTF. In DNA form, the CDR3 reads TGTGCCAGCAGCTTGTCGGGCTGGGACAGGGGGAGAGGCTACACCTTC.